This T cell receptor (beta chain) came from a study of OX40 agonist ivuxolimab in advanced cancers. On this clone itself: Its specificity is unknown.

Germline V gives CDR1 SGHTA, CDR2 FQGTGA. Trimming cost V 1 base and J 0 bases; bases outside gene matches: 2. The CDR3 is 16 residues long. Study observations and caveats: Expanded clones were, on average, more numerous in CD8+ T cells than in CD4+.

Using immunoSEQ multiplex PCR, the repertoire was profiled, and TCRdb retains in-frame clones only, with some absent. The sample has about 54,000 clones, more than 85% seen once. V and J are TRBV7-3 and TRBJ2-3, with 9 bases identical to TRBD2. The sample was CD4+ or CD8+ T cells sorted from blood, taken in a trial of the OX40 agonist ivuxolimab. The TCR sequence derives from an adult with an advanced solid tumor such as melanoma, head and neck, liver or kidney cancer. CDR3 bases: TGTGCCAGCAGCTTAAGCGGGGGGGCTAGCACAGATACGCAGTATTTT. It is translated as CASSLSGGASTDTQYF.